This note documents a single TCR beta chain sequence. These data originate in a study of blood T cell repertoires in COVID-19. V lost 0 bases and J 10 bases, leaving 20 bases between the germline ends. Germline-derived CDR1 and CDR2 are SGHRS and YFSETQ. This CDR3 spans 16 amino acids. The table came from immunoSEQ multiplex PCR; TCRdb's copy has only in-frame clones and leaves some out. The table has fewer than 200,000 clones, roughly 81% seen once. This chain connects TRBV5-1 to TRBJ2-1; tentative D call: TRBD2 (5 bases). Sequences were obtained from peripheral blood. The sequence was collected from a woman of 80 years or more with COVID-19, enrolled during active disease. CDR3 loop: CASSLGIRLAGGEQFF. In nucleotides, the CDR3 is TGCGCCAGCAGCTTGGGGATAAGGTTGGCGGGCGGAGAGCAGTTCTTC.